This TCR beta chain was observed in a study of shared clonotypes between healthy human individuals. Study-level findings and limits: Between a handful of donors, naive CD4 clonotypes were shared at a level of approximately 5%.

About this clone itself: The antigen is not known. Other DNA sequences within the sample encode an identical CDR3.

This CDR3 spans 14 amino acids. CDR1 and CDR2 (germline): MGHRA, YSYEKL. The trim removed 4 bases at V and 2 bases at J, leaving 2 bases unmatched. The repertoire was sequenced with immunoSEQ multiplex PCR; TCRdb's copy has only in-frame clones and lacks some. The table includes some 2.1 million clones, about 95% detected once. CD45RO negativity and positive selection for CCR7 defined naive CD8 cells, a population that excluded terminally differentiated effector memory CD45RA+ cells. The sequence derives from a man in his late teens or twenties in good health. Sequencing was carried out using naive CD8+ T cells sorted from blood. V gene TRBV4-1 combines with J gene TRBJ2-7; 10 bases match TRBD1. The CDR3 is CASSPGQGAYEQYF. For the CDR3, the DNA is TGCGCCAGCAGCCCTGGACAGGGGGCCTACGAGCAGTACTTC.